What follows is one T cell receptor beta chain and its context. Its cognate antigen has yet to be identified. Per-nucleotide qualities are absent, and no much larger clonotype sits a single base away. This specimen comes from a study of control samples from healthy donors and cancer patients (dated by TCRdb to about 2020). Library prep was done by the immunoSEQ multiplex PCR assay. TCRdb stores this immuneACCESS table with in-frame sequences only. Part of the clones is absent; in the studies checked, under half of the shortfall reflects unresolved V genes, and no reason is known for the rest. Here the sample has around 82,000 clones; over 75% occur a single time. The leading ten clones occupy more than 5.5% of the sample. Including the terminal cysteine and phenylalanine, the CDR3 comprises 16 residues. Solely the CDR3 DNA is kept, with 48 bases framed from the first base. CDR1 KGHDR and CDR2 SFDVKD are derived from the germline V gene. Unmatched junction bases come to 8, with V trimmed by 4 bases and J by 7 bases.

What was sequenced was blood. Here the chain combines TRBV24-1 and TRBJ2-1; TRBD1 matches 11 bases in the middle. The sequence derives from a man aged 45-65 years in good health. The DNA is as follows: TGTGCCACCAGTGACGACGGGACAGGGGGGAAAAATGAGCAGTTCTTC. It translates to CATSDDGTGGKNEQFF.